This TCR beta chain appears in the sequencing data of a study of blood T cell repertoires in COVID-19. CDR1 is MDHEN and CDR2 is SYDVKM in the germline V gene. V gave up 5 bases and J gave up 0 bases, with 19 bases separating them. The CDR3 is made up of 17 amino acids. This clone was observed a handful of times. Using immunoSEQ multiplex PCR, the repertoire was profiled, and TCRdb retains in-frame clones only, with some absent. The sample gives roughly 57,000 clones, 65% to 80% of which show up once; under 25% is in the top ten. The specimen sequenced was peripheral blood. The chain recombines TRBV28 with TRBJ1-1; no firm D call. The clonotype comes from a man aged 30 to 45 with COVID-19, enrolled during active disease. CDR3 in amino acids: CASSNFRFEVMNTEAFF. The CDR3 nucleotides read TGTGCCAGCAGTAATTTTCGGTTCGAGGTAATGAACACTGAAGCTTTCTTT.